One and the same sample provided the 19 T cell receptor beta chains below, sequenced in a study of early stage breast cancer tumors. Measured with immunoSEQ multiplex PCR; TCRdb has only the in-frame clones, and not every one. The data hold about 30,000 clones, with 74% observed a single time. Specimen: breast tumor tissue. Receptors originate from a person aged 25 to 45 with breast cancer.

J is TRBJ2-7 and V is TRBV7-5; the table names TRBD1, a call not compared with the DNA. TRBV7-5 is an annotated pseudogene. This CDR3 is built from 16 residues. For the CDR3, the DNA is TGTGCCAGAAGCTTAGTGGACAGGCCCGAAACCTACGAGCAGTACTTC. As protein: CARSLVDRPETYEQYF.

The chain's CDR3 is CASSLGADTYEQYF. CDR3 coding DNA: TGTGCCAGCAGCTTAGGAGCGGACACCTACGAGCAGTACTTC. This sequence joins TRBV5-4 and TRBJ2-7; the D gene could be TRBD1 or TRBD2 (5 bases each). Germline lookup yields CDR1 SGHNT and CDR2 YYREEE (reference sequence). Trimming shortened V by 2 bases and J by 2 bases, and 11 bases separated the two germline ends. This CDR3 is 14 amino acids long. Filled out from reference TRBV5-4 and TRBJ2-7, the complete variable domain reads ETGVTQSPTHLIKTRGQQVTLRCSSQSGHNTVSWYQQALGQGPQFIFQYYREEENGRGNFPPRFSGLQFPNYSSELNVNALELDDSALYLCASSLGADTYEQYFGPGTRLTVT.

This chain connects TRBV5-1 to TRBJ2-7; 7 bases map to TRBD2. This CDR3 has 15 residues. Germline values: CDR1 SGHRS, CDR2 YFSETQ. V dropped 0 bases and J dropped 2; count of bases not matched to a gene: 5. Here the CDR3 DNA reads TGCGCCAGCAGCTTGGCCGGGCGGGAGACCTACGAGCAGTACTTC. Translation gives CASSLAGRETYEQYF. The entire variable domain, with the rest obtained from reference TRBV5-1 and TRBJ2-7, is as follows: KAGVTQTPRYLIKTRGQQVTLSCSPISGHRSVSWYQQTPGQGLQFLFEYFSETQRNKGNFPGRFSGRQFSNSRSEMNVSTLELGDSALYLCASSLAGRETYEQYFGPGTRLTVT.

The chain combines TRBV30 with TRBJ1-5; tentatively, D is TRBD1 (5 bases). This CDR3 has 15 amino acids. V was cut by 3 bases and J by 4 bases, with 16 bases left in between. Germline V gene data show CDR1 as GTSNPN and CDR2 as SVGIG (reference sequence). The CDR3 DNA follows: TGTGCCTGGAGGGAACCCTCCGGGACGAATCAGCCCCAGCATTTT. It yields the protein CAWREPSGTNQPQHF.

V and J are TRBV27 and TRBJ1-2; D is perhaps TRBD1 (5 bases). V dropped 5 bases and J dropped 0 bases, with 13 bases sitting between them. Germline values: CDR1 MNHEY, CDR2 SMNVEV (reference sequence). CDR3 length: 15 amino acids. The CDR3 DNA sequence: TGTGCCAGCAGTCCAGACAGATTAGCTAACTATGGCTACACCTTC. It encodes CASSPDRLANYGYTF.

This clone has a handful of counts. The CDR3 region has the DNA TGTGCCAGTAGTATAGCAGATCCGGGACAGTCCTATGGCTACACCTTC. Protein product: CASSIADPGQSYGYTF. The chain combines TRBV19 with TRBJ1-2; TRBD1 agrees at 7 bases. CDR3 length: 16 residues. CDR1 and CDR2 from the germline V gene are LNHDA and SQIVND (reference sequence). V lost 1 base, J lost 4 bases, and 9 bases stayed unmatched.

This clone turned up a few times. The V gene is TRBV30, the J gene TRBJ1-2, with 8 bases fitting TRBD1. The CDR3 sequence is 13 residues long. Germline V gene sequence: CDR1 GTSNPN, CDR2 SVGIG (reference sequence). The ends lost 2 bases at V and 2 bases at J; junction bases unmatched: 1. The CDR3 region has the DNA TGTGCCTGGAGTTCAGGGGGCAACTATGGCTACACCTTC. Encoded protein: CAWSSGGNYGYTF. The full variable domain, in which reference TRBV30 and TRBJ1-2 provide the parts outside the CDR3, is SQTIHQWPATLVQPVGSPLSLECTVEGTSNPNLYWYRQAAGRGLQLLFYSVGIGQISSEVPQNLSASRPQDRQFILSSKKLLLSDSGFYLCAWSSGGNYGYTFGSGTRLTVV.

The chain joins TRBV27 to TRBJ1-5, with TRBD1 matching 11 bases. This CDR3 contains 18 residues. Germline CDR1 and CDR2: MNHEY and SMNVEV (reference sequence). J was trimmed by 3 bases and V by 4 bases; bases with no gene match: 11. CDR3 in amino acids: CASSSGQGANYVNQPQHF. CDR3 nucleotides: TGTGCCAGCAGTTCCGGACAGGGGGCCAATTACGTCAATCAGCCCCAGCATTTT.

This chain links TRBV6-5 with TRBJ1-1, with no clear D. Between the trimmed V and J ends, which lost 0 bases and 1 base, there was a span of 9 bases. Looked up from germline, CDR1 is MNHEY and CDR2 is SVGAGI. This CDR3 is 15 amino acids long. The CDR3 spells CASSYSTGSNTEAFF. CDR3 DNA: TGTGCCAGCAGTTACTCTACGGGGTCGAACACTGAAGCTTTCTTT.

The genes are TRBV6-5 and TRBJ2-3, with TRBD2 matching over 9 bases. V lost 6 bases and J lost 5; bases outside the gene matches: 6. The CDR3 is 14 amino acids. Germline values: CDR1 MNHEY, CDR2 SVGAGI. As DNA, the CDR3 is TGTGCCAGCAGCCGACTAGCGGCCGGAGATACGCAGTATTTT. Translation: CASSRLAAGDTQYF.

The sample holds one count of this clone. The DNA for the CDR3 is TGTGCCAGCAGCTATCAGGGGATGAACACTGAAGCTTTCTTT. Protein: CASSYQGMNTEAFF. V is TRBV6-1 and J is TRBJ1-1; TRBD1 is a possible D gene (6 bases). This CDR3 region has 14 residues. Trimming removed 6 bases from V and 0 bases from J, with 11 bases in between. Germline V lookup: CDR1 MNHNS, CDR2 SASEGT.

This chain's CDR3 is CASRTGGDGYTF. CDR3 nucleotide sequence: TGTGCCAGTAGGACAGGGGGCGATGGCTACACCTTC. The chain is built from TRBV19 and TRBJ1-2; TRBD1 matches at 10 bases. CDR1 is LNHDA, CDR2 SQIVND, per germline (reference sequence). Trimming at V came to 6 bases and at J to 6 bases, leaving 1 base not matched to a gene. The CDR3 totals 12 residues.

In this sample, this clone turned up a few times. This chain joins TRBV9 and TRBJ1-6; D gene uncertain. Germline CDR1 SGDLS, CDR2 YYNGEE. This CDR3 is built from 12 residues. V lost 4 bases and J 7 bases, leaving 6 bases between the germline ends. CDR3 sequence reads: CASSPQNSPLHF. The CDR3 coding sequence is TGTGCCAGCAGCCCACAAAATTCACCCCTCCACTTT.

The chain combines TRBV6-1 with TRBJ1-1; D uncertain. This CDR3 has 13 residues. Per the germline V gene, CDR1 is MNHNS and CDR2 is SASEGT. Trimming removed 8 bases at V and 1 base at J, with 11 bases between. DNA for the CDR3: TGTGCCAGCCCTCCCGGCTCGAACACTGAAGCTTTCTTT. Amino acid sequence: CASPPGSNTEAFF.

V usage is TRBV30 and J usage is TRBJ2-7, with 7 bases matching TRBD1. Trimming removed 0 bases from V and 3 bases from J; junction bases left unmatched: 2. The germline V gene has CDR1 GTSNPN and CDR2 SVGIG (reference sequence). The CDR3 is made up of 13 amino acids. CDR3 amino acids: CAWSVGTVYEQYF. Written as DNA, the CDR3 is TGTGCCTGGAGTGTGGGGACAGTCTACGAGCAGTACTTC.

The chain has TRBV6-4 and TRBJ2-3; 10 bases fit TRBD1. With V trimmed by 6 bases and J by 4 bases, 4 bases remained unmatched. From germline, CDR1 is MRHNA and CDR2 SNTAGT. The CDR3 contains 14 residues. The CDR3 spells CASRPGQGSDTQYF. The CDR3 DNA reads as TGTGCCAGCAGACCGGGACAGGGGTCAGATACGCAGTATTTT.

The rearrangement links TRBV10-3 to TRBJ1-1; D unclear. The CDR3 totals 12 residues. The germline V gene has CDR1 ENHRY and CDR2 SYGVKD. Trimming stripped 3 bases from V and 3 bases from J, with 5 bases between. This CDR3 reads CAISDKDTEAFF. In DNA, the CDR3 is TGTGCCATCAGTGATAAGGACACTGAAGCTTTCTTT.

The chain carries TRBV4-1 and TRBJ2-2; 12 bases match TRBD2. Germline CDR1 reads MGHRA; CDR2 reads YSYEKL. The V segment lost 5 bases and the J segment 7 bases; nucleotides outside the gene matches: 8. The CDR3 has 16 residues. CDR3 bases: TGCGCCAGCAGCTCACGGACTAGCGGGATGATCGGGGAGCTGTTTTTT. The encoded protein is CASSSRTSGMIGELFF.

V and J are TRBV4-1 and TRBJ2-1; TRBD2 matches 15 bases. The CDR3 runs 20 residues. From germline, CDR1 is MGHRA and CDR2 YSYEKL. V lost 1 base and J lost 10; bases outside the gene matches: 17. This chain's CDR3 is CASSQVRQGWGTSGRREQFF. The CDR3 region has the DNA TGCGCCAGCAGCCAAGTCCGACAGGGGTGGGGGACTAGCGGGAGGCGGGAGCAGTTCTTC.